Below, 3 T cell receptor beta chains from the same sample are listed, as sequenced in a study of blood T cell repertoires in COVID-19. Using immunoSEQ multiplex PCR, the repertoire was profiled, and TCRdb retains in-frame clones only, with some absent. Among 150,000 to 200,000 clones listed, 84% were seen once. Sequencing was done on a sample of peripheral blood. These receptors were obtained from a man younger than 30 with active or convalescent COVID-19.

The rearrangement links TRBV28 to TRBJ1-1; 8 nucleotides agree with TRBD1. With V trimmed by 7 bases and J by 10 bases, 8 bases remained unmatched. CDR1 and CDR2 (germline): MDHEN, SYDVKM. The CDR3 is 12 residues long. The CDR3 DNA reads TGTGCCAGCAACTCGGACAGGGTTGGAGCTTTCTTT. It codes for CASNSDRVGAFF.

The genes are TRBV24-1 and TRBJ2-6; 7 bases map to TRBD1. With 3 bases clipped from V and 0 bases from J, the junction kept 7 bases outside the gene matches. Germline V CDR1 and CDR2: KGHDR, SFDVKD. This CDR3 contains 18 residues. CDR3 nucleotides: TGTGCCACCAGTGATGGGTTAGGACAGGACTCTGGGGCCAACGTCCTGACTTTC. Translation: CATSDGLGQDSGANVLTF.

This clone was observed once. The chain combines TRBV19 with TRBJ2-1; possibly TRBD1 for D (5 bases). The germline gives CDR1 LNHDA, CDR2 SQIVND (reference sequence). V lost 5 bases and J 10 bases, leaving 18 bases between the germline ends. This CDR3 is built from 14 residues. The CDR3, as DNA: TGTGCCAGTAGTGCGCAGAAGACAGTTTTAGAGCAGTTCTTC. Protein: CASSAQKTVLEQFF.